The 10 T cell receptor beta chains below were found in one sample sequenced in a study of cytomegalovirus exposure and HLA in healthy donors. Using immunoSEQ multiplex PCR, the repertoire was profiled, and TCRdb retains in-frame clones only, with some absent. The sample comprises 150,000 to 250,000 clones, around 84% of which are singletons, and 13% rests with the top ten. Sequencing was performed on PBMCs. Every receptor here comes from a young woman in good health and CMV-seropositive.

V is TRBV15 and J is TRBJ2-7; 12 positions agree with TRBD2. Unmatched junction bases numbered 3, after V lost 0 bases and J lost 6 bases. This CDR3 spans 15 amino acids. Germline V gene lookup returns CDR1 LNHNV and CDR2 YYDKDF (reference sequence). The CDR3 loop reads CATSRELAGGGEQYF. The CDR3 DNA follows: TGTGCCACCAGCAGAGAACTAGCGGGAGGTGGCGAGCAGTACTTC.

V gene TRBV6-6 combines with J gene TRBJ2-2; 13 bases agree with TRBD2. The CDR3 runs 15 residues. Germline values: CDR1 MNHNY, CDR2 SVGAGI (reference sequence). Germline trimming cut 7 bases from V and 7 bases from J; bases unmatched to any gene: 6. CDR3 sequence (DNA): TGTGCCAGCAAGGGACTAGCGGGATTTGGCGGGGAGCTGTTTTTT. This translates into CASKGLAGFGGELFF.

This clone showed up just a few times. This chain uses TRBV4-2 with TRBJ1-1; no reliable D call. Trimming left V 0 bases short and J 8 bases short, with 10 bases between. Germline V gene lookup returns CDR1 LGHNA and CDR2 YNFKEQ. The CDR3 contains 13 residues. The CDR3 protein is CASSQDRAAEAFF. The CDR3 coding sequence is TGTGCCAGCAGCCAAGATCGAGCGGCAGAAGCTTTCTTT.

The V and J genes are TRBV19 and TRBJ2-2; a weak D match, TRBD1 (6 bases). The CDR3 runs 14 residues. The V gene lost 7 bases and the J gene lost 4 bases, with 13 bases spanning the gap. CDR1 and CDR2 (germline): LNHDA, SQIVND (reference sequence). CDR3 coding DNA: TGTGCCAGTAAGGCACAGGGTAGCACCGGGGAGCTGTTTTTT. It translates to CASKAQGSTGELFF.

This chain uses TRBV28 with TRBJ1-1; D is unresolved. This CDR3 has 15 amino acids. Germline assignment: CDR1 MDHEN and CDR2 SYDVKM. The germline V and J ends were trimmed by 5 bases and 0 bases, with 13 bases remaining between them. The CDR3 DNA follows: TGTGCCAGCAGTCCCCTGCTGCTATTGAACACTGAAGCTTTCTTT. Its translation is CASSPLLLLNTEAFF.

The chain links TRBV5-1 to TRBJ2-7, with TRBD2 identical over 7 bases. Trimming cost V 7 bases and J 6 bases; bases outside gene matches: 7. CDR3 length equals 12 residues. Germline V gene sequence: CDR1 SGHRS, CDR2 YFSETQ. CDR3 amino acids: CASGREGREQYF. The DNA of the CDR3 is TGCGCCAGCGGGAGGGAAGGACGCGAGCAGTACTTC.

The J gene is TRBJ1-1, the V gene TRBV2; D possibly corresponds to TRBD1 (5 bases). The CDR3 is 12 amino acids. Trimming took off 8 bases at V and 6 bases at J, with 13 bases between the two ends. Per the germline V gene, CDR1 is SNHLY and CDR2 is FYNNEI. Here the CDR3 reads CASHDPGAEAFF. In DNA, the CDR3 is TGTGCCAGCCACGATCCGGGGGCTGAAGCTTTCTTT. Together with reference TRBV2 and TRBJ1-1, the CDR3 gives the full variable domain: EPEVTQTPSHQVTQMGQEVILRCVPISNHLYFYWYRQILGQKVEFLVSFYNNEISEKSEIFDDQFSVERPDGSNFTLKIRSTKLEDSAMYFCASHDPGAEAFFGQGTRLTVV.

CDR3 nucleotides: TGTGCCAGCAGTGCGAGAGGGAATCAGCCCCAGCATTTT. This translates into CASSARGNQPQHF. This sequence joins TRBV25-1 and TRBJ1-5; D is undetermined. The CDR3 runs 13 residues. Trimming removed 4 bases at V and 4 bases at J, with 8 bases between. CDR1 MGHDK and CDR2 SYGVNS come from the germline V gene.

This CDR3 is CASSTGTGAAVYGYTF. The CDR3 nucleotides read TGTGCCAGCAGTACCGGGACAGGGGCCGCGGTCTATGGCTACACCTTC. This chain uses TRBV2 with TRBJ1-2; 10 nucleotides agree with TRBD1. The CDR3 runs to 16 residues. Germline V gives CDR1 SNHLY, CDR2 FYNNEI. V gave up 5 bases and J gave up 4 bases; unmatched junction bases: 10.

The chain carries TRBV5-1 and TRBJ2-1, with D possibly being TRBD2 (6 bases). Germline V CDR1 and CDR2: SGHRS, YFSETQ. The CDR3 contains 17 residues. Deletions cut 0 bases from V and 10 bases from J, with 23 bases between. Written as DNA, the CDR3 is TGCGCCAGCAGCTTGGGTACCGGGACTTCGCGGATGGACGAGCAGTTCTTC. Amino acid sequence: CASSLGTGTSRMDEQFF.